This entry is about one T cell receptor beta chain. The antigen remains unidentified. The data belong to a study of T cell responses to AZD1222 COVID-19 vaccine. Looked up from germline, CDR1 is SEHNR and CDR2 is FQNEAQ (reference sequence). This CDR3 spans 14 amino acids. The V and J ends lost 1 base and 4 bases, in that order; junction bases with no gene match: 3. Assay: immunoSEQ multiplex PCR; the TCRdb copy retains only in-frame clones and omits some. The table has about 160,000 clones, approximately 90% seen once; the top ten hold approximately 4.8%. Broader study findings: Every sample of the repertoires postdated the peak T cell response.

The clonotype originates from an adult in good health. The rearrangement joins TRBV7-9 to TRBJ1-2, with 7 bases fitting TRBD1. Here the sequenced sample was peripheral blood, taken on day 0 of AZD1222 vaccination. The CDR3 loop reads CASSLGQGGYGYTF. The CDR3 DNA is TGTGCCAGCAGCTTAGGTCAGGGGGGCTATGGCTACACCTTC.